This TCR beta chain was sequenced in a study of patients and donors after allogeneic stem cell transplantation. TCRdb recomputed calls from the RT-PCR reads with MiXCR, one row per CDR3 protein. The sample yields about a million distinct CDR3 sequences, 15% to 20% seen once. From germline, CDR1 is MGHRA and CDR2 YSYEKL. Trimming stripped 3 bases from V and 4 bases from J, with 16 bases between. The length of the CDR3 is 15 residues. This clonotype was counted between two and nine times. The clonotype originates from a human donor who was either an allogeneic HSCT recipient or a stem cell or donor lymphocyte infusion donor (not recorded which). It is not recorded whose cells these are; they may come from a transplant donor. Material: blood, either unsorted or a sorted T cell fraction (not recorded which). The V gene is TRBV4-1, the J gene TRBJ2-7; D gene ambiguous. CDR3 nucleotides: TGCGCCAGCAGCCAGACGGACGGTCCGCAGTACGAGCAGTACTTC. The encoded protein is CASSQTDGPQYEQYF.